This note documents a single T cell receptor beta chain sequence. Its antigen is unidentified. This record belongs to a study of T cell responses to AZD1222 COVID-19 vaccine. Study results and caveats: Donor demographics were predominantly white British with a female majority; clonal diversity may be underestimated. Sampling captured repertoires only after the peak T cell response.

Profiling relied on immunoSEQ multiplex PCR, and the TCRdb table lists in-frame clones only, not all of them. The repertoire holds about 60,000 clones, with approximately 86% as singletons. The sequencing used peripheral blood, collected 28 days after the second AZD1222 dose. This clonotype was sampled from an adult who received the AZD1222 COVID-19 vaccine.

CDR3: CASSNGVDQPQHF. In DNA, the CDR3 is TGTGCCAGTAGTAACGGTGTAGATCAGCCCCAGCATTTT. The chain links TRBV19 to TRBJ1-5; D is undetermined. Germline V gives CDR1 LNHDA, CDR2 SQIVND (reference sequence). V was pared by 4 bases and J by 5 bases, with 9 bases between. The CDR3 consists of 13 residues.